This entry features one T cell receptor beta chain sequence. Its cognate antigen is unknown. This entry belongs to a study of PD-1 blockade in classical Hodgkin lymphoma. Study results and limitations: Reported findings placed baseline TCR diversity lower in newly diagnosed patients (compared with healthy donors).

This CDR3 comprises 14 residues. After removal of 4 bases from V and 5 bases from J, the junction contained 6 bases not matched to a gene. Germline lookup yields CDR1 ENHRY and CDR2 SYGVKD. Produced via immunoSEQ multiplex PCR; TCRdb's table is partial and in-frame only. The profile shows approximately 90,000 clones, 83% of them singletons. Time point defined: cycle 4 day 1 (C4D1), after about 6 weeks of nivolumab. Autologous stem cell transplantation was followed by relapse in every patient, and brentuximab vedotin exposure varied. This TCR derives from a human donor with classical Hodgkin lymphoma. The source was peripheral blood mononuclear cells (PBMCs), collected before the fourth cycle of nivolumab. The chain is built from TRBV10-3 and TRBJ1-1; 8 bases map to TRBD1. CDR3 amino acids: CAISAYRGETEAFF. The CDR3 coding sequence is TGTGCCATCAGTGCTTACAGGGGGGAGACTGAAGCTTTCTTT.